The rows below give T cell receptor beta chains drawn from one sample of a study of cytomegalovirus exposure and HLA in healthy donors. This table comes from immunoSEQ multiplex PCR, and its TCRdb copy is limited to in-frame clones, with some not included. The table records about 130,000 clones, roughly 71% of them present only once. Sequenced material: PBMCs. All receptors derive from a woman between 50 and 59 years old in good health and CMV-seropositive. Both conserved end residues are part of each CDR3.

v_call	cdr3_aa
TRBV7-9	CASSSGGQGSYEQYF
TRBV19	CASRPGLGTDTQYF
TRBV19	CASSKDRGNQPQHF
TRBV7-3	CASSSKETGGAYNEQFF
TRBV6-1	CASSDQGAHQPQHF
TRBV19	CASTPTFGQGNTGELFF
TRBV7-9	CASSFTESTGNTIYF
TRBV19	CASITTPPGNQPQHF
TRBV5-5	CASSPWARGGVNSPLHF
TRBV5-1	CASSAMSQGAGLAGELFF
TRBV6-5	CASSYASGGFYEQYF
TRBV18	CASSPGRTSGGSEQYF
TRBV2	CASSPGGQGFEKLFF
TRBV10-1	CASSESAGTSGAGELFF
TRBV2	CASSLQGNRVTGELFF
TRBV10-3	CASLGLAENEQFF
TRBV28	CASGTRDRDNSPLHF
TRBV27	CASLDRGRPFYGYTF
TRBV25-1	CASSELLMTVSAEQYF
TRBV19	CASSIWGRPETQYF
TRBV9	CASSVYNTGELFF
TRBV7-9	CASSSGQIFTDTQYF
TRBV5-4	CASSSVKLAGGPNTQYF
TRBV6-5	CASSYLTQGAYEKLFF
TRBV7-9	CASSLVSGEDEQYF
TRBV2	CASSEATSPPLPYF
TRBV19	CASSTYGTDNTEAFF
TRBV28	CASSRSPTTPYEQYF
TRBV5-4	CASSLGQNYGYTF
TRBV30	CAWSAGADSPLHF
TRBV4-1	CASSPEPGQGITEQYF
TRBV7-2	CASSFAGLAGQETQYF
TRBV5-1	CASSLGLRVTGTRRMAGNEQFF
TRBV7-2	CASSQAPSGGGNEQFF
TRBV10-1	CASSPLGGGAGNEQFF
TRBV10-3	CAISDLQGSYGYTF
TRBV4-1	CASSQDRGRRGKITEAFF
TRBV28	CASSLTGTGSFIANTGELFF
TRBV5-1	CASSPGTQRGEQYF
TRBV2	CASRGTRNEQFF
TRBV7-6	CASSPRAGGPYNEQFF
TRBV7-2	CASSRAADYGYTF
TRBV2	CASTGELGGVIYGYTF
TRBV11-2	CASSLGGGYNEQFF
TRBV19	CASSHDRNQPQHF
TRBV6-1	CASSEGLAYPNEKLFF
TRBV18	CASSPPHSYGYTF
TRBV11-3	CASSSRTGSGEQFF
TRBV7-8	CASSAHWRGAEGLPAYEQYF
TRBV25-1	CASRLTGGRSPLHF